What follows are 4 T cell receptor beta chains derived from one specimen sequenced in a study of monozygotic twins with inflammatory bowel disease. TCRdb reprocessed the 5' RACE reads, with one entry per CDR3 protein and no DNA. The sample includes some 170,000 distinct CDR3 sequences. The sequencing sample was made of blood. Receptors originate from a human donor with ulcerative colitis or Crohn's disease, or a healthy co-twin of an affected twin (not recorded which).

This chain uses TRBV7-9 with TRBJ1-5; TCRdb names TRBD1, which stays unverified in the absence of DNA. CDR3 size: 15 residues. Germline V gene sequence: CDR1 SEHNR, CDR2 FQNEAQ (reference sequence). CDR3 loop: CASSLSGTGSQPQHF.

The V and J genes are TRBV5-1 and TRBJ2-3; the D gene TCRdb calls, TRBD2, cannot be checked with no DNA. The CDR3 contains 14 residues. Germline CDR1 SGHRS, CDR2 YFSETQ. The CDR3 region is CASVAGVWTDTQYF.

The rearrangement joins TRBV20-1 to TRBJ2-5. The CDR3 has 11 amino acids. Per germline, CDR1 DFQATT and CDR2 SNEGSKA (reference sequence). This chain's CDR3 is CSARPEETQYF.

The V call is TRBV7-2, the J call TRBJ1-1. Germline loops: CDR1 SGHTA, CDR2 FQGNSA. The CDR3 covers 13 residues. The CDR3 is CASSFRLDTEAFF.